The rows below give T cell receptor beta chains drawn from one sample of a study of cytomegalovirus exposure and HLA in healthy donors. The method was immunoSEQ multiplex PCR; TCRdb's version includes in-frame clones alone and lacks a portion of them. The sample comprises some 150,000 clones, about three quarters of which are singletons, and approximately 1.8% rests with the top ten. Specimen: PBMCs. Receptors were obtained from a female donor in good health and CMV-seropositive. Each CDR3 is given with its conserved first and last residue. The D gene is left open where the match is weak. For some rows the clone size is stated as once, few or many, or as a class when expanded; others skip it.

>NA|TRBV2|NA|TRBJ2-2
CASSDDTGELFF
TGTGCCAGCAGTGACGACACCGGGGAGCTGTTTTTT
>few|TRBV19|NA|TRBJ2-5
CASSTPYQETQYF
TGTGCCAGTAGTACCCCGTACCAAGAGACCCAGTACTTC
>NA|TRBV14|TRBD1|TRBJ1-6
CASSQVTGTGVKSPLHF
TGTGCCAGCAGCCAAGTCACCGGGACAGGGGTTAAATCACCCCTCCACTTT
>once|TRBV19|TRBD1|TRBJ1-5
CASRTQGANNQPQHF
TGTGCCAGTAGAACACAGGGGGCGAACAATCAGCCCCAGCATTTT
>NA|TRBV5-1|NA|TRBJ2-7
CASSLDRISSYEQYF
TGCGCCAGCAGCTTGGACAGGATCAGCTCCTACGAGCAGTACTTC
>NA|TRBV7-9|NA|TRBJ1-1
CATVRGGNTEAFF
TGTGCCACCGTCAGGGGTGGGAACACTGAAGCTTTCTTT
>NA|TRBV4-2|NA|TRBJ2-1
CASSQSGDEGNEQFF
TGTGCCAGCAGCCAATCAGGGGATGAGGGCAATGAGCAGTTCTTC
>few|TRBV28|NA|TRBJ1-2
CASRWTALQWSGYTF
TGTGCCAGCAGGTGGACAGCCCTACAGTGGTCTGGCTACACCTTC
>NA|TRBV7-3|TRBD2|TRBJ2-1
CASSLGQGMTSGRHEQFF
TGTGCCAGCAGCTTGGGACAGGGGATGACTAGCGGGAGGCATGAGCAGTTCTTC
>NA|TRBV5-5|TRBD2|TRBJ2-7
CASSRGGLSYEQYF
TGTGCCAGCAGCCGGGGGGGGTTATCCTACGAGCAGTACTTC
>once|TRBV29-1|TRBD1|TRBJ2-7
CSVTGTGVNEQYF
TGCAGCGTTACCGGGACAGGGGTCAACGAGCAGTACTTC
>NA|TRBV5-1|NA|TRBJ2-3
CASSFSGLTDTQYF
TGCGCCAGCAGCTTTTCCGGTCTCACAGATACGCAGTATTTT
>NA|TRBV7-9|TRBD2|TRBJ2-7
CASSLSSGGPYEQYF
TGTGCCAGCAGCTTAAGCTCGGGAGGGCCCTACGAGCAGTACTTC
>once|TRBV27|NA|TRBJ2-7
CASSLGPGLRYEQYF
TGTGCCAGCAGTTTGGGTCCGGGACTCAGATACGAGCAGTACTTC
>NA|TRBV7-2|NA|TRBJ1-2
CASSPGGTYGYTF
TGTGCCAGCAGCCCTGGGGGGACTTATGGCTACACCTTC